This T cell receptor (beta chain) was recorded in a study of molecular identifiers for immune sequencing clone quantification. MiXCR was run by TCRdb on the PCR reads, yielding one entry per CDR3 protein. The table lists approximately 670,000 distinct CDR3 sequences, less than 20% of them singletons. This clonotype has a handful of counts. The CDR3 sequence is 14 residues long. V was clipped by 5 bases and J by 4 bases, with 15 bases between them. CDR1 MDHEN and CDR2 SYDVKM come from the germline V gene. Naive CD8 T cells underwent sorting with the CD8+CD4-CCR7+CD45RA+ definition. Sequenced input: naive CD8+ T cells from blood, with Jurkat cell RNA spiked in. Documented subset: FACS-sorted CD8+CD4-CCR7+CD45RA+ naive T cells. This sequence was found in a human donor in good health. Some libraries in this study had Jurkat cell RNA spiked in. The gene calls are TRBV28 and TRBJ2-7; TRBD1 is a possible D gene (6 bases). CDR3 sequence (DNA): TGTGCCAGCAGTGCCGGCAGGGGCGCGTACGAGCAGTACTTC. It is translated as CASSAGRGAYEQYF.